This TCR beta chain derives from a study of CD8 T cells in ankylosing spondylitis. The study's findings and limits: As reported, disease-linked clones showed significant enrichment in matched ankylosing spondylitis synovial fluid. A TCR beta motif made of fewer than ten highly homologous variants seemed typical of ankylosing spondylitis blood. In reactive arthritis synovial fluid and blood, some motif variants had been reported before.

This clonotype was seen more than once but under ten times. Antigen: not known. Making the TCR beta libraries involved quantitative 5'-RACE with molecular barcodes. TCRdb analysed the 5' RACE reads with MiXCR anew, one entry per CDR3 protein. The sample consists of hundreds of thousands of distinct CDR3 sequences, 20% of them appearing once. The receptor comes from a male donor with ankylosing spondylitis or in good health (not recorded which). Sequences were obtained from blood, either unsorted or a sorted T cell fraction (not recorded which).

The CDR3 sequence: CSVGQGEDYGYTF. The CDR3 DNA sequence: TGCAGCGTTGGACAGGGAGAGGACTATGGCTACACCTTC. The genes are TRBV29-1 and TRBJ1-2; 7 bases are shared with TRBD1. Per germline, CDR1 SQVTM and CDR2 ANQGSEA. V lost 4 bases and J lost 3; bases outside the gene matches: 5. The CDR3 length is 13 residues. The variable domain in full, with the rest retrieved from reference TRBV29-1 and TRBJ1-2, is SAVISQKPSRDICQRGTSLTIQCQVDSQVTMMFWYRQQPGQSLTLIATANQGSEATYESGFVIDKFPISRPNLTFSTLTVSNMSPEDSSIYLCSVGQGEDYGYTFGSGTRLTVV.